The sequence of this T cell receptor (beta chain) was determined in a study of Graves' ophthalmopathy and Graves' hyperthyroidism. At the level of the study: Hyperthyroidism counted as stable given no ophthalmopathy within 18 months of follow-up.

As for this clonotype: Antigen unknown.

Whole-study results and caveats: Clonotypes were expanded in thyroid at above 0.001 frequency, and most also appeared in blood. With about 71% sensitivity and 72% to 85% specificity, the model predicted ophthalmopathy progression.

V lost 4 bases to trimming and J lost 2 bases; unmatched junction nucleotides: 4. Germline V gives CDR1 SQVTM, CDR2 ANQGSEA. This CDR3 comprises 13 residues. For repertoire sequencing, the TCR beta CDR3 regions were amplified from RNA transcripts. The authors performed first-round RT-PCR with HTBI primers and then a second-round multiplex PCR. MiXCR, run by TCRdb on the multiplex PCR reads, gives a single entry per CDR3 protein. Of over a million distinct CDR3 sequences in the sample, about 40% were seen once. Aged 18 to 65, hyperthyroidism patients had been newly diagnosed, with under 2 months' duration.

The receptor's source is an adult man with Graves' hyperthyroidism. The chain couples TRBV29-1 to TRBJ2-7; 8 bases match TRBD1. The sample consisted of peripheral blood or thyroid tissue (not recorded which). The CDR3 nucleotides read TGCAGCGTTGTCTCGGACAGGGCCTACGAGCAGTACTTC. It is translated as CSVVSDRAYEQYF.